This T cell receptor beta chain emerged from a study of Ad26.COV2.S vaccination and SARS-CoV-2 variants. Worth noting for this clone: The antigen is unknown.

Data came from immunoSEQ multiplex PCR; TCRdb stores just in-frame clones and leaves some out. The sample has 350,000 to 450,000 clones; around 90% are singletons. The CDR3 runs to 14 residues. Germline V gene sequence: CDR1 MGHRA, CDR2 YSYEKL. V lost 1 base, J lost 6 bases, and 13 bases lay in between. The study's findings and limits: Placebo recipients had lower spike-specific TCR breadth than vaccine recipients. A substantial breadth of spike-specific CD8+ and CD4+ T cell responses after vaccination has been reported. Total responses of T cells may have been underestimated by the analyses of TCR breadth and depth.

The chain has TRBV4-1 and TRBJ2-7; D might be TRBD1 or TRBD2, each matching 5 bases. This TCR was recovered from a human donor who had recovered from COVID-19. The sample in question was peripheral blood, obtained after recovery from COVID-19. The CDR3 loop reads CASSQGGKGGEQYF. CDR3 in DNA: TGCGCCAGCAGCCAAGGGGGGAAGGGTGGCGAGCAGTACTTC.